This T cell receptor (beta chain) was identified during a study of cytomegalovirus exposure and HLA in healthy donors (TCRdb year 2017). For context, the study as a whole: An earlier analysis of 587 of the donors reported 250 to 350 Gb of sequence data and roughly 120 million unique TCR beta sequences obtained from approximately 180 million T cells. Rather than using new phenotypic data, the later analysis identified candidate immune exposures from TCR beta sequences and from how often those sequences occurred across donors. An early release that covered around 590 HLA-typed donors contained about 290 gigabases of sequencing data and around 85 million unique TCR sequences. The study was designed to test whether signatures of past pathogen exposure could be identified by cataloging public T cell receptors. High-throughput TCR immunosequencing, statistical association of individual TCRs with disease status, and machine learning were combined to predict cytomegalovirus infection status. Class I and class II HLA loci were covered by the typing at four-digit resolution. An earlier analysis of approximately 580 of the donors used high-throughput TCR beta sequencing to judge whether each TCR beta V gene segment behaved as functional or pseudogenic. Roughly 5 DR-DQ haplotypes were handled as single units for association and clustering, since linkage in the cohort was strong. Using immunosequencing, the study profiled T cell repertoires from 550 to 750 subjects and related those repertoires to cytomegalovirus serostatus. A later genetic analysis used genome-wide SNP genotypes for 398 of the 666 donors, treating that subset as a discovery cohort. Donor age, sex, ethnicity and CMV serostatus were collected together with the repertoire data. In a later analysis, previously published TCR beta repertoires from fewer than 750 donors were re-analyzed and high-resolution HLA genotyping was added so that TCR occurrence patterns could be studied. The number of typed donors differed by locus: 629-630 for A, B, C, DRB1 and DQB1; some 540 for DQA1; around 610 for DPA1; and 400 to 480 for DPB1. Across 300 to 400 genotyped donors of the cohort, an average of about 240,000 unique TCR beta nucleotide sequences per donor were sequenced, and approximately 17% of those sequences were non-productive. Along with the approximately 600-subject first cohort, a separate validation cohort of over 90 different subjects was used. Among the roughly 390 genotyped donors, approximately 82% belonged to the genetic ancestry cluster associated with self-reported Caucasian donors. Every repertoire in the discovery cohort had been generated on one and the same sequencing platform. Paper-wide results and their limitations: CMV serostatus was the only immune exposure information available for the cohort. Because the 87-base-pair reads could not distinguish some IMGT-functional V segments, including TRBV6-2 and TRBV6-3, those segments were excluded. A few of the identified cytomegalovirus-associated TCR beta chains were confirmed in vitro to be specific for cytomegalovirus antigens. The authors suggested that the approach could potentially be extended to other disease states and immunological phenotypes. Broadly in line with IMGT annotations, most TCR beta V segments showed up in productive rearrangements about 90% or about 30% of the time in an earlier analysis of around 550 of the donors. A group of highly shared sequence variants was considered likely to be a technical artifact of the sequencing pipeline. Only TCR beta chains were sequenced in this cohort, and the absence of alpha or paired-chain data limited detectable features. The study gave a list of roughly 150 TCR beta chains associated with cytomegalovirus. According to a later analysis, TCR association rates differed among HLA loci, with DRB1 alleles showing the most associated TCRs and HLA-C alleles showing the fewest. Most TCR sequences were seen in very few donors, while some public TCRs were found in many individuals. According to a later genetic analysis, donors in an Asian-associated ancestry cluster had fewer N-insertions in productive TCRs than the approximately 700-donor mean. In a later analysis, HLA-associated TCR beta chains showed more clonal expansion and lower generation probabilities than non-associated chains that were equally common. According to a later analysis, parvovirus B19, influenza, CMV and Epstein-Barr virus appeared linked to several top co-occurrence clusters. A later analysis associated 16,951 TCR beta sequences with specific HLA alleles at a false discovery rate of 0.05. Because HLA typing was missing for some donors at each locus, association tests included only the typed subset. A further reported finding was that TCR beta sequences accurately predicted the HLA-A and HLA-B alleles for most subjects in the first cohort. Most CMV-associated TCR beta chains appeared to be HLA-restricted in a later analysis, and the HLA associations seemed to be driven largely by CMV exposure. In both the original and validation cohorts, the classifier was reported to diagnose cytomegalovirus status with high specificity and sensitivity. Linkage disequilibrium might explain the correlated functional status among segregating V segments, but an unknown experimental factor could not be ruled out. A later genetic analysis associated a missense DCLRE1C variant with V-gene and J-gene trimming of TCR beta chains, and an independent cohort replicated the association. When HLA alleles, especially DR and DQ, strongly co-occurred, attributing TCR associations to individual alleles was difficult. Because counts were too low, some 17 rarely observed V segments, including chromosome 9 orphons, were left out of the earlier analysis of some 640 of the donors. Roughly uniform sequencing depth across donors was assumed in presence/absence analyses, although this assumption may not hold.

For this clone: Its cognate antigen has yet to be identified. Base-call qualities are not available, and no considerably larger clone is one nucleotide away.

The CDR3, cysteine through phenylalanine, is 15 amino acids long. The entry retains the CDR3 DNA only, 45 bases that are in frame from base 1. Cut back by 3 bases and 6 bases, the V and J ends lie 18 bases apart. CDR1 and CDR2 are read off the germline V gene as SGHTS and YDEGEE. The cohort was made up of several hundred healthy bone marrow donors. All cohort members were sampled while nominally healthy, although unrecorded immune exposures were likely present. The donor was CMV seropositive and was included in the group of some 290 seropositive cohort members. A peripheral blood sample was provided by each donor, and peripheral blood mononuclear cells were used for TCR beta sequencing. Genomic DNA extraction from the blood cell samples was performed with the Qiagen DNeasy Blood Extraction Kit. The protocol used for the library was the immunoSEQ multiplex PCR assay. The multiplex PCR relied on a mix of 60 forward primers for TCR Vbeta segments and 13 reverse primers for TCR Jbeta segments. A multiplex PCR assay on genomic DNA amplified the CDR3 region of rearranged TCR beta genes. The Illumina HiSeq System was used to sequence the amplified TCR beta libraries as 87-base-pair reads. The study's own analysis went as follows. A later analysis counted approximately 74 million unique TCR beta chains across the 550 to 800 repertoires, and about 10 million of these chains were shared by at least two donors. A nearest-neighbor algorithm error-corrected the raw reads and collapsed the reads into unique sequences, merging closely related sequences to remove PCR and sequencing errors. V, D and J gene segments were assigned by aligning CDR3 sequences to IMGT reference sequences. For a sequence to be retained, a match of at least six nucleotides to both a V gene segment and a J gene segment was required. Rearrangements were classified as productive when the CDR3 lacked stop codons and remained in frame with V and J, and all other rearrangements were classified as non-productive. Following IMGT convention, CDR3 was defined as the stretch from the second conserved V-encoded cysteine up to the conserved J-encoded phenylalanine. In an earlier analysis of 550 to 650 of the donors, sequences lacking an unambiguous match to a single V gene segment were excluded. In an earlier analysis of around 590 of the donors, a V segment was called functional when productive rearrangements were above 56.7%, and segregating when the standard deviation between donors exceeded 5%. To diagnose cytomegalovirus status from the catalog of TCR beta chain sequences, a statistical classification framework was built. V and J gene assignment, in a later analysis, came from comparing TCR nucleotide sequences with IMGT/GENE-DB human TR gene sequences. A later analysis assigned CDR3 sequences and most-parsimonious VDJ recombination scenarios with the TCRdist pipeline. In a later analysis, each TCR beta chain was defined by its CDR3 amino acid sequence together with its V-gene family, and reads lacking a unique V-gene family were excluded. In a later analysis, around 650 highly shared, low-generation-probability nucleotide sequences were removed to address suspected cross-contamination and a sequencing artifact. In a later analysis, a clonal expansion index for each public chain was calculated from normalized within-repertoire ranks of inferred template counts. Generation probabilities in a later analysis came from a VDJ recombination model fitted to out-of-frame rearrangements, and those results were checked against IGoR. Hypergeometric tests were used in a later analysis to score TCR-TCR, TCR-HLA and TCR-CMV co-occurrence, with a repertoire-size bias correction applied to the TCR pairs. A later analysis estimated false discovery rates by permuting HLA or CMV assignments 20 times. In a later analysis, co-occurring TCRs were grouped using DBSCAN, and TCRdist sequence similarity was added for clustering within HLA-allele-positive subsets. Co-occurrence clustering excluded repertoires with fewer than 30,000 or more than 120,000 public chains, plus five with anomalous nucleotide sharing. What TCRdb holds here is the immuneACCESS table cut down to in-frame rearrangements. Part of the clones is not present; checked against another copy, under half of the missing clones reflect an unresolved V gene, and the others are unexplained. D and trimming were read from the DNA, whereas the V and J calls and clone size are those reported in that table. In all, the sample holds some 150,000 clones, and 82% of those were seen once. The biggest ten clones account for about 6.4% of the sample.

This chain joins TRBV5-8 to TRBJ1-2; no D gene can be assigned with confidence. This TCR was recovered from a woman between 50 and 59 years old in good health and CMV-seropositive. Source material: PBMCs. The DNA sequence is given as TGTGCCAGCAGCTCGTTATGGGGTTTGGGAGATGGCTACACCTTC. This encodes CASSSLWGLGDGYTF.